The 31 T cell receptor beta chains in this list originate from one sample, sequenced in a study of glioma-infiltrating T cells after dendritic cell vaccination. TCRdb keeps only in-frame clones here, not all; method: immunoSEQ multiplex PCR. The repertoire holds 85,000 to 110,000 clones, with about four fifths as singletons. The specimen comprised blood, sampled before dendritic cell vaccination. The receptors come from a human donor with glioblastoma.

In the case of this clone: The same CDR3 arises from other DNA sequences in this sample as well. The rearrangement uses TRBV5-1 and TRBJ2-2, with a weak D call TRBD1 (5 bases). This CDR3 spans 18 amino acids. In germline, CDR1 is SGHRS, CDR2 YFSETQ. Trimming cost V 0 bases and J 3 bases, with 18 bases left between them. The CDR3 loop reads CASSLVQGSGFDTGELFF. The CDR3, as DNA: TGCGCCAGCAGCTTGGTTCAGGGTTCCGGGTTCGACACCGGGGAGCTGTTTTTT. Looking up the rest from reference TRBV5-1 and TRBJ2-2 gives the full variable domain: KAGVTQTPRYLIKTRGQQVTLSCSPISGHRSVSWYQQTPGQGLQFLFEYFSETQRNKGNFPGRFSGRQFSNSRSEMNVSTLELGDSALYLCASSLVQGSGFDTGELFFGEGSRLTVL.

As regards this clone: Distinct nucleotide sequences in the sample also encode this CDR3. The chain combines TRBV19 with TRBJ2-5, with TRBD2 identical over 8 bases. With V trimmed by 7 bases and J by 1 base, 11 bases remained unmatched. Germline CDR1 and CDR2: LNHDA and SQIVND (reference sequence). The CDR3 has 16 amino acids. In DNA, the CDR3 is TGTGCCAGTAAGCCTTTACTGGCGGGGGGCCAAGAGACCCAGTACTTC. Residues: CASKPLLAGGQETQYF.

J is TRBJ2-3 and V is TRBV5-1, with D maybe TRBD1 (5 bases). Looked up from germline, CDR1 is SGHRS and CDR2 is YFSETQ. This CDR3 comprises 15 residues. The germline V and J ends were trimmed by 0 bases and 8 bases, with 16 bases remaining between them. Here the CDR3 reads CASSLAGHDRATQYF. The CDR3 DNA reads as TGCGCCAGCAGCTTGGCCGGGCACGACAGAGCTACGCAGTATTTT.

The chain uses TRBV18 and TRBJ1-6; TRBD1 aligns across 7 bases. This CDR3 contains 15 residues. The V segment lost 3 bases and the J segment 8 bases; nucleotides outside the gene matches: 7. Germline V gene lookup returns CDR1 KGHSH and CDR2 LQKENI. Here the CDR3 DNA reads TGTGCCAGCTCACCTTCGACAGGGATCCATTCACCCCTCCACTTT. This encodes CASSPSTGIHSPLHF.

This clone was picked up a small number of times. The chain's CDR3 is CAWSPDRGNGYTF. The CDR3 nucleotides read TGTGCCTGGAGTCCCGACAGGGGAAATGGCTACACCTTC. The chain uses TRBV30 and TRBJ1-2; 8 bases are shared with TRBD1. Trimming cost V 2 bases and J 6 bases; bases outside gene matches: 5. Germline assignment: CDR1 GTSNPN and CDR2 SVGIG (reference sequence). The CDR3 is 13 amino acids.

The chain carries TRBV4-2 and TRBJ2-7, with TRBD1 matching over 7 bases. CDR3 size: 16 residues. J lost 0 bases, V lost 0 bases, and 5 bases had no gene match. The V gene's germline CDR1 is LGHNA and CDR2 YNFKEQ. This CDR3 reads CASSQDGRGSSYEQYF. CDR3 coding DNA: TGTGCCAGCAGCCAAGATGGCAGGGGGAGCTCCTACGAGCAGTACTTC.

This clone was seen only once. The chain recombines TRBV5-5 with TRBJ1-2, with 9 bases identical to TRBD1. The CDR3 runs to 15 residues. V dropped 9 bases and J dropped 8; count of bases not matched to a gene: 17. Germline CDR1 SGHKS, CDR2 YYEKEE (reference sequence). CDR3 sequence reads: CATTWGDRVLKGYTF. The CDR3 coding sequence is TGTGCCACAACTTGGGGGGACAGGGTTTTGAAGGGCTACACCTTC.

The CDR3 region is CASRPAALQPQHF. The CDR3 DNA reads as TGTGCCAGCAGGCCTGCGGCACTGCAGCCCCAGCATTTT. V gene TRBV6-5 combines with J gene TRBJ1-5; D gene unclear. V was pared by 6 bases and J by 7 bases, with 13 bases between. CDR1 is MNHEY, CDR2 SVGAGI, per germline. This CDR3 spans 13 amino acids.

The rearrangement uses TRBV19 and TRBJ2-7, with 13 bases identical to TRBD2. Germline V CDR1 and CDR2: LNHDA, SQIVND (reference sequence). The CDR3 runs 16 residues. The V and J ends lost 7 bases and 2 bases, in that order; junction bases with no gene match: 8. The CDR3 nucleotides read TGTGCCAGTAAGACTAGCGGGGGGCCTTATACCTACGAGCAGTACTTC. This codes for CASKTSGGPYTYEQYF.

The V and J genes are TRBV14 and TRBJ2-6; D remains unclear. Germline CDR1 is SGHDN and CDR2 is FVKESK. Trimming stripped 4 bases from V and 2 bases from J, with 3 bases between. CDR3 length: 13 residues. The CDR3 sequence is CASSPAGANVLTF. The CDR3 nucleotides are TGTGCCAGCAGCCCGGCTGGGGCCAACGTCCTGACTTTC. The complete variable domain, with remaining parts taken from reference TRBV14 and TRBJ2-6, reads EAGVTQFPSHSVIEKGQTVTLRCDPISGHDNLYWYRRVMGKEIKFLLHFVKESKQDESGMPNNRFLAERTGGTYSTLKVQPAELEDSGVYFCASSPAGANVLTFGAGSRLTVL.

V and J are TRBV6-5 and TRBJ2-7; 10 nucleotides align to TRBD1. Germline CDR1 and CDR2: MNHEY and SVGAGI. Germline trimming cut 6 bases from V and 3 bases from J; bases unmatched to any gene: 8. The CDR3 consists of 15 residues. The DNA of the CDR3 is TGTGCCAGCAGCCTCCGGGACAGGGGTCTCTACGAGCAGTACTTC. This codes for CASSLRDRGLYEQYF.

The rearrangement links TRBV25-1 to TRBJ1-1; no reliable D call. The CDR3 is 14 residues long. V lost 5 bases and J lost 6, with 16 bases in between. Germline values: CDR1 MGHDK, CDR2 SYGVNS. The CDR3, as DNA: TGTGCCAGCAGTATCCCGGGCCCCGGGGCTGAAGCTTTCTTT. Translated, it gives CASSIPGPGAEAFF.

This clone has just a few counts. CDR3 residues: CASSQDQQETQYF. In DNA form, the CDR3 reads TGTGCCAGCAGCCAAGATCAACAAGAGACCCAGTACTTC. V usage is TRBV4-2 and J usage is TRBJ2-5; the D is unclear. Germline V lookup: CDR1 LGHNA, CDR2 YNFKEQ. The CDR3 contains 13 residues. Trimming cost V 0 bases and J 2 bases, with 4 bases left between them.

The V call is TRBV4-1, the J call TRBJ1-4, with 9 nucleotides matching TRBD1. Germline V gene lookup returns CDR1 MGHRA and CDR2 YSYEKL. The CDR3 is made up of 15 amino acids. The trim removed 3 bases at V and 7 bases at J, leaving 6 bases unmatched. This chain's CDR3 is CASSQSGTGPEKLFF. The CDR3 bases are TGCGCCAGCAGCCAGTCCGGGACAGGGCCTGAAAAACTGTTTTTT.

In nucleotides, the CDR3 is TGTGCCACCAGCAGAACTTACAATGAGCAGTTCTTC. Protein sequence: CATSRTYNEQFF. V is TRBV15 and J is TRBJ2-1, with D unresolved. The CDR3 loop spans 12 amino acids. Germline V CDR1 and CDR2: LNHNV, YYDKDF (reference sequence). Trimming left V 2 bases short and J 4 bases short, with 3 bases between.

The chain couples TRBV19 to TRBJ1-1; 7 nucleotides line up with TRBD1. From germline, CDR1 is LNHDA and CDR2 SQIVND (reference sequence). The junction had 8 bases not matched to a gene; V was cut back by 3 bases and J by 4 bases. CDR3 length equals 15 residues. CDR3 DNA: TGTGCCAGTAGTATGACCCCTACAGGGGCCACTGAAGCTTTCTTT. The encoded protein is CASSMTPTGATEAFF.

The V and J genes are TRBV5-1 and TRBJ2-1; the D is unclear. The CDR3 extends over 16 amino acids. Germline V gene data show CDR1 as SGHRS and CDR2 as YFSETQ. V was cut by 1 base and J by 0 bases, with 11 bases left in between. DNA for the CDR3: TGCGCCAGCAGCTTGTTTGTGGCTAGCTCCTACAATGAGCAGTTCTTC. It codes for CASSLFVASSYNEQFF.

The chain has TRBV13 and TRBJ2-3; TRBD2 agrees at 12 bases. After removal of 5 bases from V and 1 base from J, the junction contained 7 bases not matched to a gene. This CDR3 has 17 amino acids. Germline loops: CDR1 PRHDT, CDR2 FYEKMQ (reference sequence). The CDR3 DNA reads as TGTGCCAGCAGCGGCCGACTAGCGGGGGTTGGCACAGATACGCAGTATTTT. It yields the protein CASSGRLAGVGTDTQYF.

The V gene is TRBV6-5, the J gene TRBJ1-4, with D possibly being TRBD1 (5 bases). Germline CDR1 MNHEY, CDR2 SVGAGI. V lost 6 bases, J lost 0 bases, and 8 bases lay in between. The CDR3 length is 14 residues. The CDR3 loop is CASRDSATNEKLFF. The CDR3 region has the DNA TGTGCCAGCAGAGACAGTGCAACTAATGAAAAACTGTTTTTT.

Details on this clone: The junction differs from germline at one of its ends, possibly a read error. The V call is TRBV9, the J call TRBJ2-6; D is possibly TRBD1 (5 bases). This CDR3 has 15 amino acids. Germline assignment: CDR1 SGDLS and CDR2 YYNGEE. The CDR3 nucleotides read TGTGCCAGCAGCCGTAAACACTCTGGGGCCAACGTCCCGACTTTC. Amino acid sequence: CASSRKHSGANVPTF. The complete variable domain, with remaining parts taken from reference TRBV9 and TRBJ2-6, reads DSGVTQTPKHLITATGQRVTLRCSPRSGDLSVYWYQQSLDQGLQFLIQYYNGEERAKGNILERFSAQQFPDLHSELNLSSLELGDSALYFCASSRKHSGANVPTFGAGSRLTVL.

A few counts support this clone. The chain is built from TRBV9 and TRBJ2-1, with 10 bases aligning to TRBD2. Looked up from germline, CDR1 is SGDLS and CDR2 is YYNGEE. The CDR3 totals 17 residues. With 0 bases clipped from V and 4 bases from J, the junction kept 7 bases outside the gene matches. CDR3 nucleotide sequence: TGTGCCAGCAGCGTAGGACCTCTAGCGGGGGCATACAATGAGCAGTTCTTC. Translating gives CASSVGPLAGAYNEQFF.

V gene TRBV2 combines with J gene TRBJ2-5; D ambiguous. The V end lost 8 bases, the J end lost 0 bases, and 4 bases lay between the germline ends. The CDR3 has 11 amino acids. In germline, CDR1 is SNHLY, CDR2 FYNNEI. CDR3 loop: CASGYQETQYF. The CDR3 DNA is TGTGCCAGCGGCTACCAAGAGACCCAGTACTTC.

This clone was observed a single time. J is TRBJ2-6 and V is TRBV5-1; 7 bases are a match to TRBD1. Germline CDR1 is SGHRS and CDR2 is YFSETQ. Trimming at V came to 4 bases and at J to 0 bases, leaving 4 bases not matched to a gene. This CDR3 has 16 residues. For the CDR3, the DNA is TGCGCCAGCAGCACGGGACAGATCTCTGGGGCCAACGTCCTGACTTTC. Its translation is CASSTGQISGANVLTF.

The V and J genes are TRBV6-4 and TRBJ1-6; D is perhaps TRBD1 (6 bases). The length of the CDR3 is 14 residues. V was clipped by 7 bases and J by 6 bases, with 13 bases between them. Germline V gene sequence: CDR1 MRHNA, CDR2 SNTAGT. CDR3 sequence reads: CASKTDSSNSPLHF. CDR3 sequence (DNA): TGTGCCAGCAAAACGGACAGTTCTAATTCACCCCTCCACTTT.

The rearrangement joins TRBV13 to TRBJ2-2, with 9 nucleotides matching TRBD1. The CDR3 runs to 19 residues. Germline CDR1 is PRHDT and CDR2 is FYEKMQ (reference sequence). After removal of 0 bases from V and 2 bases from J, the junction contained 10 bases not matched to a gene. CDR3 in DNA: TGTGCCAGCAGCTTAGGGGACAGGGGACCAGCATTAAACACCGGGGAGCTGTTTTTT. Amino acid sequence: CASSLGDRGPALNTGELFF.

Comment on this clone: This same CDR3 is encoded by further DNA sequences in the sample. The V and J genes are TRBV19 and TRBJ1-3, with D uncertain. Germline values: CDR1 LNHDA, CDR2 SQIVND (reference sequence). The CDR3 runs 12 residues. V was clipped by 6 bases and J by 2 bases, with 5 bases between them. The CDR3 DNA reads as TGTGCCAGTAGGAGGGCTGGAAACACCATATATTTT. It specifies CASRRAGNTIYF.

This clone was counted between two and nine times. J is TRBJ2-1 and V is TRBV4-2, with no clear D. The CDR3 loop spans 14 amino acids. The V end lost 2 bases, the J end lost 6 bases, and 11 bases lay between the germline ends. Germline V CDR1 and CDR2: LGHNA, YNFKEQ. CDR3 loop: CASSQPPLVNEQFF. CDR3 nucleotides: TGTGCCAGCAGCCAACCCCCTCTAGTCAATGAGCAGTTCTTC.

This chain connects TRBV7-9 to TRBJ2-1; 11 bases map to TRBD2. The length of the CDR3 is 19 residues. V was clipped by 1 base and J by 7 bases; unmatched bases: 15. CDR1 SEHNR and CDR2 FQNEAQ come from the germline V gene (reference sequence). CDR3 nucleotide sequence: TGTGCCAGCAGCTTAGTGACAGGGGATCTAGCGGGGGGTTTGAATGAGCAGTTCTTC. This codes for CASSLVTGDLAGGLNEQFF.

V gene TRBV6-1 combines with J gene TRBJ1-2; D may be TRBD1 (6 bases). Looked up from germline, CDR1 is MNHNS and CDR2 is SASEGT. This CDR3 spans 14 amino acids. The ends were cut back, 2 bases at V and 7 bases at J, with 14 bases in the middle. DNA for the CDR3: TGTGCCAGCAGTGAACGGGGGGGGGCGGCTGGCTACACCTTC. Protein product: CASSERGGAAGYTF.

The chain employs TRBV27 and TRBJ2-5; 7 bases agree with TRBD1. V gave up 3 bases and J gave up 2 bases; unmatched junction bases: 6. This CDR3 spans 15 amino acids. Germline V gives CDR1 MNHEY, CDR2 SMNVEV (reference sequence). The CDR3 DNA reads TGTGCCAGCAGTTTCCGGACAGGTGTACAAGAGACCCAGTACTTC. As protein: CASSFRTGVQETQYF.

The J gene is TRBJ1-2, the V gene TRBV4-3, with D possibly matching TRBD1 (5 bases). Germline CDR1 LGHNA, CDR2 YSLEER. With 4 bases removed from V and 4 bases from J, the gap between germline ends came to 10 bases. The CDR3 runs to 13 residues. The CDR3 sequence is CASSPDRGYGYTF. The CDR3, as DNA: TGCGCCAGCAGCCCCGACAGAGGCTATGGCTACACCTTC.